These T cell receptor beta chains were read from a single sample in a study of metastatic and nonmetastatic thyroid tumors. TCRdb re-called the PCR reads with MiXCR. The profile covers some 16,000 clones, with over 20% appearing a single time and approximately 8.4% taken by the ten largest. The material sequenced was tumor tissue. The receptors come from a female donor with papillary thyroid cancer or a benign thyroid nodule (not recorded which). Some clones in this sample may be carry-over from other donors' samples. The CDR3 runs from the conserved cysteine through the conserved F or W. The D gene is left open where the match is weak. A row's size may be missing; if present it is once, few, many or a size class.

D	V	J	size	CDR3	DNA
-	TRBV5-1	TRBJ2-1	few	CASSLSQGYYNEQFF	TGCGCCAGCAGCTTGAGTCAGGGGTACTACAATGAGCAGTTCTTC
-	TRBV20-1	TRBJ1-1	medium-sized	CSARATANTEAFF	TGCAGTGCTAGGGCAACAGCGAACACTGAAGCTTTCTTT
-	TRBV24-1	TRBJ1-1	many	CAIKQGSGTEAFF	TGTGCCATAAAACAGGGCTCAGGCACTGAAGCTTTCTTT
-	TRBV10-3	TRBJ2-3	few	CAIGEGQNTDTQYF	TGTGCCATCGGTGAGGGGCAGAACACAGATACGCAGTATTTT
TRBD1	TRBV7-2	TRBJ1-1	-	CASSLAGYGQGSPEAFF	TGTGCCAGCAGCTTAGCGGGGTATGGACAGGGGTCACCTGAAGCTTTCTTT
-	TRBV12-5	TRBJ1-1	-	CASAPRGCNTEAFF	TGTGCTAGTGCCCCAAGGGGGTGTAACACTGAAGCTTTCTTT
TRBD2	TRBV6-1	TRBJ2-7	few	CASSEEASGGLRGYF	TGTGCCAGCAGTGAAGAGGCTAGCGGAGGACTACGAGGGTACTTC
TRBD2	TRBV6-1	TRBJ2-5	-	CASRQAGEQETQYF	TGTGCCAGCAGGCAAGCGGGAGAGCAAGAGACCCAGTACTTC
-	TRBV10-3	TRBJ1-4	many	CAISESGQSEKLFF	TGTGCCATCAGTGAGAGCGGGCAGTCTGAAAAACTGTTTTTT
TRBD2	TRBV10-1	TRBJ2-3	-	CASSEAGAADTQYF	TGCGCCAGCAGTGAGGCGGGAGCCGCAGATACGCAGTATTTT
-	TRBV28	TRBJ1-1	few	CASSPHLLKTEAFF	TGTGCCAGCAGTCCCCACCTCTTGAAAACTGAAGCTTTCTTT
-	TRBV28	TRBJ2-3	medium-sized	CACGAGTDTQYF	TGTGCCTGCGGGGCGGGCACAGATACGCAGTATTTT
-	TRBV7-2	TRBJ1-4	many	CASSVQGSHNEKLFF	TGTGCCAGCAGCGTACAGGGTAGTCATAATGAAAAACTGTTTTTT
-	TRBV30	TRBJ2-5	many	CAWSAQETQYF	TGTGCCTGGAGTGCTCAAGAGACCCAGTACTTC
-	TRBV11-2	TRBJ1-6	few	CASSLRTDFGSPLHF	TGTGCCAGCAGCTTAAGGACGGACTTCGGCTCACCCCTCCACTTT
TRBD2	TRBV6-1	TRBJ2-3	-	CASSNLLAGSTDTQYF	TGTGCCAGCAGTAACCTGTTAGCGGGATCCACAGATACGCAGTATTTT
TRBD2	TRBV6-6	TRBJ2-1	few	CASSPTQLAGGPNEQFF	TGTGCCAGCAGCCCTACCCAACTAGCGGGAGGGCCTAATGAGCAGTTCTTC
TRBD2	TRBV11-1	TRBJ2-2	many	CASSLGRQREGGTGELFF	TGTGCCAGCAGCTTAGGACGTCAGCGGGAGGGAGGCACCGGGGAGCTGTTTTTT
-	TRBV9	TRBJ1-5	-	CASSVRQGSSNQPQHF	TGTGCCAGCAGCGTAAGGCAGGGGAGTAGCAATCAGCCCCAGCATTTT
TRBD1	TRBV7-8	TRBJ1-2	medium-sized	CASSLGGTGSHYGYTF	TGTGCCAGCAGCTTAGGGGGGACAGGGTCTCACTATGGCTACACCTTC
-	TRBV3-1	TRBJ2-1	-	CASSQDSGSPNEQFF	TGTGCCAGCAGCCAAGATTCCGGGTCCCCCAATGAGCAGTTCTTC
-	TRBV4-1	TRBJ2-3	many	CASSQDSRDTDTQYF	TGCGCCAGCAGCCAAGACTCCCGGGACACAGATACGCAGTATTTT
-	TRBV10-2	TRBJ2-7	many	CASSDSYEQYF	TGCGCCAGCAGTGACTCCTACGAGCAGTACTTC
TRBD1	TRBV29-1	TRBJ1-1	many	CSATGGLNTEAFF	TGCAGCGCAACAGGGGGACTTAACACTGAAGCTTTCTTT
TRBD2	TRBV20-1	TRBJ2-1	many	CSTKTSGRPSEQFF	TGCAGTACCAAAACTAGCGGGAGACCGAGTGAGCAGTTCTTC
TRBD1	TRBV20-1	TRBJ2-1	few	CSARVLGTGGSNEQFF	TGCAGTGCTAGAGTCCTCGGGACAGGGGGGAGCAATGAGCAGTTCTTC
TRBD1	TRBV20-1	TRBJ1-1	medium-sized	CSARDPDRITEAFF	TGCAGTGCTAGAGATCCGGACAGGATCACTGAAGCTTTCTTT
TRBD2	TRBV11-1	TRBJ2-3	-	CASSLAGGRSGDTRYF	TGTGCCAGCAGCTTAGCGGGAGGGCGCTCAGGAGATACGCGGTATTTT
-	TRBV3-1	TRBJ1-1	many	CASSQGGTGGSF	TGTGCCAGCAGCCAAGGAGGGACGGGTGGAAGTTTT
-	TRBV6-1	TRBJ2-3	many	CAFSSAGTVDTQYF	TGTGCCTTCAGCAGCGCGGGAACCGTCGATACGCAGTATTTT
-	TRBV11-2	TRBJ1-2	few	CASSPGTANYGYTF	TGTGCCAGCAGCCCAGGGACGGCGAACTATGGCTACACCTTC
-	TRBV6-2/TRBV6-3	TRBJ2-7	few	CTSCTAYEQYF	TGTACCAGCTGTACCGCCTACGAGCAGTACTTC
-	TRBV12-3/TRBV12-4	TRBJ1-1	medium-sized	CASSWTNTEAFF	TGTGCCAGCAGTTGGACAAACACTGAAGCTTTCTTT
-	TRBV6-1	TRBJ2-2	medium-sized	CASSTRNTGELFF	TGTGCCAGCAGCACACGAAACACCGGGGAGCTGTTTTTT
TRBD1	TRBV6-5	TRBJ2-3	-	CASSYTSGTVGVDTQYF	TGTGCCAGCAGTTACACTTCCGGGACAGTGGGCGTAGATACGCAGTATTTT
TRBD1	TRBV18	TRBJ1-4	many	CASSPRDRAEKLFF	TGTGCCAGCTCACCACGGGACAGGGCGGAAAAACTGTTTTTT
-	TRBV20-1	TRBJ2-3	many	CSAKVPADTQYF	TGCAGTGCTAAGGTCCCTGCAGATACGCAGTATTTT
TRBD1	TRBV20-1	TRBJ1-2	-	CSAVQGAGGYTF	TGCAGTGCTGTACAGGGGGCAGGTGGCTACACCTTC
TRBD1	TRBV12-3/TRBV12-4	TRBJ1-6	medium-sized	CASSPRGQGNSPLHF	TGTGCCAGCAGCCCGAGGGGACAGGGAAATTCACCCCTCCACTTT
-	TRBV29-1	TRBJ1-2	many	CSVARGGSYYGYTF	TGCAGCGTTGCTCGGGGGGGCAGTTACTATGGCTACACCTTC
TRBD1	TRBV7-3	TRBJ2-2	-	CASSSTGAPNTGELFF	TGTGCCAGCAGCTCCACAGGGGCCCCGAACACCGGGGAGCTGTTTTTT
-	TRBV4-1	TRBJ2-4	-	CASSQDGQPGAKNIQYF	TGCGCCAGCAGCCAAGATGGCCAGCCTGGGGCCAAAAACATTCAGTACTTC
TRBD2	TRBV9	TRBJ2-1	-	CASSVGLAGYNEQFF	TGTGCCAGCAGCGTAGGACTAGCGGGGTACAATGAGCAGTTCTTC
-	TRBV20-1	TRBJ1-5	-	CSARGQQDSNQPQHF	TGCAGTGCTAGAGGTCAACAGGATAGCAATCAGCCCCAGCATTTT
-	TRBV7-6	TRBJ2-3	many	CASSSIRPDTQYF	TGTGCCAGCAGCTCCATACGGCCAGATACGCAGTATTTT
TRBD1	TRBV19	TRBJ1-2	medium-sized	CASSPLGEQGANVNYGYTF	TGTGCCAGTAGCCCTTTAGGCGAACAGGGGGCGAATGTTAACTATGGCTACACCTTC